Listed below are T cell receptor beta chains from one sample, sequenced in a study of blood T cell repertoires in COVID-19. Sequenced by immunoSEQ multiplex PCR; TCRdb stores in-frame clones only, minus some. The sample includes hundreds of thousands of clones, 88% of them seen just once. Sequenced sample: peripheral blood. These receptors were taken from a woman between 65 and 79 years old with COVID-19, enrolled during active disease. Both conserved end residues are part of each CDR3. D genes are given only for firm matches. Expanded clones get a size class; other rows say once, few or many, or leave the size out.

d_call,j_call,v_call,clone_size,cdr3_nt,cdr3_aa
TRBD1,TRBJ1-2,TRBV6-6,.,TGTGCCAGCAGTTGGGGACAGACGAAAACCTATGGCTACACCTTC,CASSWGQTKTYGYTF
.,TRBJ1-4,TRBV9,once,TGTGCCAGCAGCGTGGAGGGAACAACAACTAATGAAAAACTGTTTTTT,CASSVEGTTTNEKLFF
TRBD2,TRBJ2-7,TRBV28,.,TGTGCCAGCAGTTTATCGGGACTAGCGGGGAACTACGAGCAGTACTTC,CASSLSGLAGNYEQYF
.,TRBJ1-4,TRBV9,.,TGTGCCAGCAGCCCCGATGCGGGGGCAACTAATGAAAAACTGTTTTTT,CASSPDAGATNEKLFF
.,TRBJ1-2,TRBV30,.,TGTGCCTGGAGTACAACCCTCCTTCGGACACCTAACTATGGCTACACCTTC,CAWSTTLLRTPNYGYTF
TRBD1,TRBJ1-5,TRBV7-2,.,TGTGCCAGCAGCTCGAGAGGACAGGGGGCGTACAATCAGCCCCAGCATTTT,CASSSRGQGAYNQPQHF
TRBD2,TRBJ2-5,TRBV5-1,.,TGCGCCAGCAGCCGACGGACTAGCGGGGGGGCCCCAGAGACCCAGTACTTC,CASSRRTSGGAPETQYF
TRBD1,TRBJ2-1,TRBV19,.,TGTGCCAGTAGTATAGCACCGGGACAGAACAACAATGAGCAGTTCTTC,CASSIAPGQNNNEQFF
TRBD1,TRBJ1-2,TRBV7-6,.,TGTGCCAGCAGCACTCAAGACAGGGGGGACTATGGCTACACCTTC,CASSTQDRGDYGYTF
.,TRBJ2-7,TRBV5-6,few,TGTGCCAGCAGCTGGCGACTCACTAGCTACGAGCAGTACTTC,CASSWRLTSYEQYF
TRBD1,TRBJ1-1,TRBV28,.,TGTGCCAGCAGTTTAAACGACAGGGACCCTGAAGCTTTCTTT,CASSLNDRDPEAFF
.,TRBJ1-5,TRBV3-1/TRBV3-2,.,TGTGCCAGCAGCCAAGCTGGAGCCAGCAATCAGCCCCAGCATTTT,CASSQAGASNQPQHF
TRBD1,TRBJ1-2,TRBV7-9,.,TGTGCCAGCAGTTTTACAGGGGACTATGGCTACACCTTC,CASSFTGDYGYTF
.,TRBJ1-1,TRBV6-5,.,TGTGCCAGCAGTTACTCGCGACAGGTTAACACTGAAGCTTTCTTT,CASSYSRQVNTEAFF
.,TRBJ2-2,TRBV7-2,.,TGTGCCAGCAGCTTCCCCGCGAACACCGGGGAGCTGTTTTTT,CASSFPANTGELFF
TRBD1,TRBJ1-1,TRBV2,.,TGTGCCAGCAGTCCAGGGGGCGCAGCTTTCTTT,CASSPGGAAFF
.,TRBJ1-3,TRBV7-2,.,TGTGCCAGCAGCTCGACATCTGGAAACACCATATATTTT,CASSSTSGNTIYF
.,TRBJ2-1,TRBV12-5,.,TGTGCTAGTGGTTTGGACAGGGTCCGGGAGCAGTTCTTC,CASGLDRVREQFF
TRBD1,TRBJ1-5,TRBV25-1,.,TGTGCCAGCAGTGCCAGGACAGGGGGGAAGGTCAGCAATCAGCCCCAGCATTTT,CASSARTGGKVSNQPQHF
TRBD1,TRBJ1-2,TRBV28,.,TGTGCCAGCAGCATCCCGGGACAGGGCCGAAACTATGGCTACACCTTC,CASSIPGQGRNYGYTF
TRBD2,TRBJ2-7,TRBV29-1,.,TGCAGCGTTGAAGGGGGACTAGCGGGGGACTACGAGCAGTACTTC,CSVEGGLAGDYEQYF
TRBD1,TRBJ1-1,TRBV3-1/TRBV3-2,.,TGTGCCAGCAGCCTTCAGGGGACAGTGAACACTGAAGCTTTCTTT,CASSLQGTVNTEAFF
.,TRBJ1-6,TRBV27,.,TGTGCCAGCAGTTTAGGGGGGATAAATTCACCCCTCCACTTT,CASSLGGINSPLHF
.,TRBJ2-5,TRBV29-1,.,TGCAGCGTTGTGACAGGGGAGGGGGAGACCCAGTACTTC,CSVVTGEGETQYF
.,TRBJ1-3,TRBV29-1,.,TGCAGCGTTCGCTCTGGAAACACCATATATTTT,CSVRSGNTIYF
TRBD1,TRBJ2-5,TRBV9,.,TGTGCCAGCAGCAGGACGGGGACAGAGTACCAAGAGACCCAGTACTTC,CASSRTGTEYQETQYF
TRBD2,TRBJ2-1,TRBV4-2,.,TGTGCCAGCAGCCCTGGACTAGCGGGGGGCGGGACCTACAATGAGCAGTTCTTC,CASSPGLAGGGTYNEQFF
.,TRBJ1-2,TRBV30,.,TGTGCCTGGAGCTCGCTCCGGGTAGACTATGGCTACACCTTC,CAWSSLRVDYGYTF